This T cell receptor (beta chain) was recorded in a study of spatial heterogeneity in lung cancer. General observations from the study: Tumor mutation counts were tracked by expanded intratumoral alpha and beta TCR counts.

Time point noted: sample taken at primary tumor resection. The donor population consisted of some 72 patients with untreated, early-stage non-small cell lung cancer. Comment on this clonotype: Its antigen remains unidentified.

MiXCR, run by TCRdb on the 5' RACE reads, gives a single entry per CDR3 protein. The sample includes about 6,900 distinct CDR3 sequences, about 12% of them seen just once. Germline loops: CDR1 SGHRS, CDR2 YFSETQ. This CDR3 spans 14 amino acids. V lost 0 bases and J 8 bases, leaving 13 bases between the germline ends. The receptor was isolated from a male donor with early-stage non-small cell lung cancer. Here the sequenced sample was lung tumor tissue, taken at surgery. The V call is TRBV5-1, the J call TRBJ2-3; TRBD2 might be the D (6 bases). The CDR3 protein is CASSLEPAEGTQYF. In nucleotides, the CDR3 is TGCGCCAGCAGCTTGGAGCCGGCGGAGGGTACGCAGTATTTT. Full variable domain (rest looked up from reference TRBV5-1 and TRBJ2-3): KAGVTQTPRYLIKTRGQQVTLSCSPISGHRSVSWYQQTPGQGLQFLFEYFSETQRNKGNFPGRFSGRQFSNSRSEMNVSTLELGDSALYLCASSLEPAEGTQYFGPGTRLTVL.